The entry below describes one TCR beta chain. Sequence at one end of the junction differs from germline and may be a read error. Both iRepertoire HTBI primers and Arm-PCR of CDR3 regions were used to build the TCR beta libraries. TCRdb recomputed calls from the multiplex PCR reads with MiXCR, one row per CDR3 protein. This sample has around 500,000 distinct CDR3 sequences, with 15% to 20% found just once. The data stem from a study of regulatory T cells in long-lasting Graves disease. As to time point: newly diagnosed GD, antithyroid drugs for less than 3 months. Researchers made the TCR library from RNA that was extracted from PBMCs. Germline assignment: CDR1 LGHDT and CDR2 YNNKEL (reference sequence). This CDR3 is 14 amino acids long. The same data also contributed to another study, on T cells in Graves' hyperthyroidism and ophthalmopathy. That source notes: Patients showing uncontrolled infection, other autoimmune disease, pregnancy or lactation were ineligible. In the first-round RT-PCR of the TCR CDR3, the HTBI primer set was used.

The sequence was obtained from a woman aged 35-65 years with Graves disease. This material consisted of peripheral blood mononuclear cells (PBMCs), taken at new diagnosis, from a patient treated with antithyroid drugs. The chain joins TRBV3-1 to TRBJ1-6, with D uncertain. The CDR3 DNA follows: TGCGCCAGCAGCCAAGGAGTTTATAATTCACCCCTCCACTTT. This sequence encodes CASSQGVYNSPLHF.